This T cell receptor beta chain is from a study of T cell responses to AZD1222 COVID-19 vaccine. V lost 3 bases, J lost 9 bases, and 15 bases lay in between. The CDR3 has 15 amino acids. CDR1 and CDR2 (germline): KGHSH, LQKENI. Assay used: immunoSEQ multiplex PCR; TCRdb lists only in-frame clones, some missing. The sample has around 130,000 clones; over 90% are singletons. The source of this sequence is an adult in good health. This material consisted of peripheral blood, taken on day 0 of AZD1222 vaccination. The rearrangement uses TRBV18 and TRBJ1-6; a possible D gene is TRBD1 (6 bases). CDR3 coding DNA: TGTGCCAGCTCACCCACAGGGATGGTAGGTTCACCCCTCCACTTT. Translated: CASSPTGMVGSPLHF.